This T cell receptor (beta chain) was recorded in a study of cytomegalovirus exposure and HLA in healthy donors. Study-level points and caveats: In vitro assays verified that a few CMV-associated chains recognized CMV antigens specifically. Reported performance of the classifier showed diagnosis of cytomegalovirus status with high specificity and sensitivity. By HLA locus, TCR association rates varied in a later analysis, with DRB1 showing the most and HLA-C the fewest.

Of note for this clone: Its antigen is unidentified.

V was shortened by 0 bases and J by 8 bases, with 17 bases between the two germline ends. Per the germline V gene, CDR1 is LGHNA and CDR2 is YSLEER. The CDR3 has 16 residues. Use of 60 Vbeta and 13 Jbeta primers characterized the PCR. Only in-frame clones appear in the TCRdb table, and some are missing; sequencing was by immunoSEQ multiplex PCR. In the table there are approximately 110,000 clones, 75% to 90% of which are singletons. V usage is TRBV4-3 and J usage is TRBJ2-1; tentatively, D is TRBD2 (6 bases). Sequencing used PBMCs. This TCR came from a man over 45 in good health and CMV-seronegative. The CDR3 DNA sequence: TGCGCCAGCAGCCAAGATCCAGGGAGGTATGGCCATGAGCAGTTCTTC. Its translation is CASSQDPGRYGHEQFF.